This T cell receptor beta chain originates from a study of blood T cell repertoires in COVID-19. About the research overall: Material from acute and convalescent COVID-19 was sourced from the United States, Italy and Spain. From T cells, B-cell-depleted T cells, or PBMCs came the material, which was cDNA or gDNA.

This CDR3 spans 14 amino acids. Germline assignment: CDR1 SGHKS and CDR2 YYEKEE (reference sequence). The germline V and J ends were trimmed by 2 bases and 6 bases, with 11 bases remaining between them. In the authors' methods: Amplification with reference gene primers provided the estimates of nucleated cell counts. Method: immunoSEQ multiplex PCR; TCRdb's copy keeps in-frame clones and lacks some. Clonal size and the V and J genes are those of that table, whereas D and trimming came from the DNA. The table lists 200,000 to 300,000 clones, approximately 82% of them singletons. This clone has a single count.

This chain links TRBV5-5 with TRBJ2-2, with a possible D match to TRBD2 (6 bases). This clonotype originated in a woman aged 80 or over with acute or convalescent COVID-19. The sample consisted of peripheral blood. CDR3 residues: CASSFGSLAGELFF. The CDR3 DNA sequence: TGTGCCAGCAGCTTCGGGAGTTTGGCCGGGGAGCTGTTTTTT.